This T cell receptor (beta chain) was found in a study of T cells in localized non-small cell lung cancer. Study-wide findings and caveats: Uninvolved adjacent lung showed higher T cell clonality than tumor. Because researchers sequenced only one region of the tumor, heterogeneity is still possible. When the top 100 tumor clones were examined, a median approximately 57 of them also appeared in the adjacent lung, which was paired and uninvolved.

Between the trimmed V and J ends, which lost 3 bases and 9 bases, there was a span of 12 bases. Germline CDR1 is SNHLY and CDR2 is FYNNEI. This CDR3 comprises 12 residues. Method: immunoSEQ multiplex PCR; TCRdb's copy keeps in-frame clones and lacks some. In the table there are around 50,000 clones, about 88% of which are singletons. On this clone: Its antigen is as yet unknown.

The source of this sequence is a man aged 40 to 70 with stage II lung adenocarcinoma. The starting material was PBMCs, obtained before any cancer treatment. The chain recombines TRBV2 with TRBJ2-7; the D is unclear. CDR3 sequence: CASSDSIFAQYF. CDR3 DNA: TGTGCCAGCAGTGACAGTATTTTCGCGCAGTACTTC.